These T cell receptor beta chains were read from a single sample in a study of neurological immune-mediated disorders. One entry per CDR3 protein results from TCRdb running MiXCR on the 5' RACE reads. The table lists 20,000 to 25,000 distinct CDR3 sequences, 15% of them singletons. What was sequenced was PBMCs. The receptors were gathered from a female donor with HTLV-1-associated myelopathy (HAM/TSP). Each CDR3 is given with its conserved first and last residue. The D gene is left open where the match is weak. For some rows the clone size is stated as once, few or many, or as a class when expanded; others skip it.

J gene | V gene | clone size | D gene | CDR3 DNA | CDR3 protein
TRBJ2-5 | TRBV7-8 | many | TRBD2 | TGTGCCAGCAGCTTAGCCCCCCTTGGCGGGAGCAGGGAGACCCAGTACTTC | CASSLAPLGGSRETQYF
TRBJ2-3 | TRBV5-1 | many | - | TGCGCCAGCAGTCAGGGTCGGACAGATACGCAGTATTTT | CASSQGRTDTQYF
TRBJ2-1 | TRBV16 | many | TRBD2 | TGTGCCAGCAGCCAATGGTCCCTAGCGGCCAATGAGCAGTTCTTC | CASSQWSLAANEQFF
TRBJ2-7 | TRBV5-5 | many | - | TGTGCCAGCAGCTTGGTTGCGACAGCCGTCTCCTACGAGCAGTACTTC | CASSLVATAVSYEQYF
TRBJ2-3 | TRBV27 | many | - | TGTGCCAGCAGTTTCGGCCCCTGGGATACGCAGTATTTT | CASSFGPWDTQYF
TRBJ1-5 | TRBV10-2 | many | TRBD1 | TGCGCCAGCAGCGCGGGACAGATTAGCAATCAGCCCCAGCATTTT | CASSAGQISNQPQHF
TRBJ2-2 | TRBV20-1 | many | - | TGCAGTGGGGTCCCTGTCTCGGGCACCGGGGAGCTGTTTTTT | CSGVPVSGTGELFF
TRBJ2-3 | TRBV11-2 | many | - | TGTGCCAGCAGCTTAGTAGCTGGCGGGGGCACAGATACGCAGTATTTT | CASSLVAGGGTDTQYF
TRBJ2-3 | TRBV24-1 | many | TRBD1 | TGTGCCACCAGAAGACAGGGGACAGACACAGATACGCAGTATTTT | CATRRQGTDTDTQYF
TRBJ2-7 | TRBV7-9 | many | - | TGTGCCAGCAGCTTTGGCGGCTCCCACTCCTACGAGCAGTACTTC | CASSFGGSHSYEQYF
TRBJ2-7 | TRBV20-1 | many | - | TGCAGTGCTAGTTCTAGCGACGCCTACGAGCAGTACTTC | CSASSSDAYEQYF
TRBJ2-1 | TRBV20-1 | - | TRBD2 | TGCAGTGCCCTAGGGGGGACTAGCGGGGGGGAGCAGTTCTTC | CSALGGTSGGEQFF
TRBJ1-2 | TRBV7-2 | - | - | TGTGCCAGCAGCTTAGGAAAAAGGTTGGGCTACACCTTC | CASSLGKRLGYTF
TRBJ1-2 | TRBV20-1 | - | TRBD1 | TGCAGTGCTAGGACCGACAGGGGCCTCTATGGCTACACCTTC | CSARTDRGLYGYTF
TRBJ2-5 | TRBV5-6 | - | TRBD1 | TGTGCCAGCAGCCCCAGGGGGCACGGGGAGACCCAGTACTTC | CASSPRGHGETQYF
TRBJ1-1 | TRBV5-1 | - | - | TGCGCCAGCAGCGTTAGTGTCACTGAAGCTTTCTTT | CASSVSVTEAFF
TRBJ2-7 | TRBV7-2 | many | TRBD1 | TGTGCCAGCAGCGCCTACAGGGGGGCAGGTTACGAGCAGTACTTC | CASSAYRGAGYEQYF
TRBJ2-5 | TRBV20-1 | many | - | TGCAGTGTATCAGGGACCGGATGGCAAGAGACCCAGTACTTC | CSVSGTGWQETQYF
TRBJ2-1 | TRBV9 | many | TRBD2 | TGTGCCAGCAGCGTACTAGCGGGGGCATACCTATACAATGAGCAGTTCTTC | CASSVLAGAYLYNEQFF
TRBJ2-3 | TRBV28 | many | - | TGTGCCAGCAGTGGCAGGCGCACAGATACGCAGTATTTT | CASSGRRTDTQYF
TRBJ2-1 | TRBV7-2 | many | - | TGTGCCAGCAGCTTCTCTACGAACTCCTACAATGAGCAGTTCTTC | CASSFSTNSYNEQFF
TRBJ1-5 | TRBV7-9 | - | - | TGTGCCAGCAGCCCCGGGGGGGGCGGGAATCAGCCCCAGCATTTT | CASSPGGGGNQPQHF
TRBJ1-4 | TRBV9 | many | TRBD1 | TGTGCCAGCAGCACGGACAGGGGGCAACATGAAAAACTGTTTTTT | CASSTDRGQHEKLFF
TRBJ1-2 | TRBV20-1 | many | TRBD1 | TGCAGTGCGTGGGACAGGGTTAACTATGGCTACACCTTC | CSAWDRVNYGYTF
TRBJ2-7 | TRBV6-1 | many | - | TGTGCCAGCAGTGGAAGGGGGGCGGGGACATACGAGCAGTACTTC | CASSGRGAGTYEQYF
TRBJ2-1 | TRBV7-9 | many | - | TGTGCCAGCAGCTCACGTTCAGATTCGAGCTCCTACAATGAGCAGTTCTTC | CASSSRSDSSSYNEQFF
TRBJ2-7 | TRBV2 | many | - | TGTGCCAGCAGGGCCGGGACTTACTCCTACGAGCAGTACTTC | CASRAGTYSYEQYF
TRBJ1-1 | TRBV20-1 | many | - | TGCAGTGCTAGAGAGACGATGAACACTGAAGCTTTCTTT | CSARETMNTEAFF
TRBJ2-1 | TRBV12-3/TRBV12-4 | many | TRBD1 | TGTGCCAGCAGTCCCTGGACAGGGGTAGGTCAAAACGAGCAGTTCTTC | CASSPWTGVGQNEQFF
TRBJ1-2 | TRBV6-5 | - | - | TGTGCCAGCAGTTACGGAGGGGGGTCCCCCCGTGGCTACACCTTC | CASSYGGGSPRGYTF
TRBJ2-7 | TRBV11-1 | many | - | TGTGCCAGCAGCCCCCAGTCCCAGGTGCCCTCCTACGAGCAGTACTTC | CASSPQSQVPSYEQYF
TRBJ2-1 | TRBV20-1 | many | - | TGCAGTGCCCATTCCCTCGTGGAACTCACTGAGCAGTTCTTC | CSAHSLVELTEQFF
TRBJ1-5 | TRBV5-1 | - | - | TGCGCCAGCAACCTAACTGGCGACAATCAGCCCCAGCATTTT | CASNLTGDNQPQHF
TRBJ1-2 | TRBV6-1 | many | - | TGTGCCAGCAGTCCGGGACGGTCCTATGGCTACACCTTC | CASSPGRSYGYTF
TRBJ2-1 | TRBV5-1 | - | TRBD1 | TGCGCCAGCAGCTCAGGGGGCCAGGGAAATGAGCAGTTCTTC | CASSSGGQGNEQFF
TRBJ2-1 | TRBV4-1 | - | TRBD2 | TGCGCCAGCAGCCTCGGGGGGTACAATGAGCAGTTCTTC | CASSLGGYNEQFF